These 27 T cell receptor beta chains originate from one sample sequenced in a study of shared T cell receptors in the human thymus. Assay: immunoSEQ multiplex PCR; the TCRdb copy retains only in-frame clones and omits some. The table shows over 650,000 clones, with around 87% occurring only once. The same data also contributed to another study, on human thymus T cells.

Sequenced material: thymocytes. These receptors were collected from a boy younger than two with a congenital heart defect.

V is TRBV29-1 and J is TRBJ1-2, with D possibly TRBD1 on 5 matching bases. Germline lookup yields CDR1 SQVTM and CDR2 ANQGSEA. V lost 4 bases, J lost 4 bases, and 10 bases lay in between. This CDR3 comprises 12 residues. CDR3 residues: CSVVQGSYGYTF. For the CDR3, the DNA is TGCAGCGTTGTGCAGGGCTCCTATGGCTACACCTTC.

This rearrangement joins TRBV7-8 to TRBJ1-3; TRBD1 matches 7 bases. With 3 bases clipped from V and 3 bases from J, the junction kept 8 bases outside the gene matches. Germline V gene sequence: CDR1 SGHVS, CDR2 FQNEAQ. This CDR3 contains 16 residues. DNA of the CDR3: TGTGCCAGCAGCTTCCCAGGGGGATCAGGTGGAAACACCATATATTTT. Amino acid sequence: CASSFPGGSGGNTIYF. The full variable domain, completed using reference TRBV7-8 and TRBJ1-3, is GAGVSQSPRYKVAKRGQDVALRCDPISGHVSLFWYQQALGQGPEFLTYFQNEAQLDKSGLPSDRFFAERPEGSVSTLKIQRTQQEDSAVYLCASSFPGGSGGNTIYFGEGSWLTVV.

CDR3 loop: CSVTLAGRVTDTQYF. The CDR3 bases are TGCAGCGTGACACTAGCGGGACGCGTCACAGATACGCAGTATTTT. V and J are TRBV29-1 and TRBJ2-3, with 10 bases aligning to TRBD2. V lost 6 bases, J lost 2 bases, and 8 bases stayed unmatched. This CDR3 is built from 15 residues. Germline assignment: CDR1 SQVTM and CDR2 ANQGSEA.

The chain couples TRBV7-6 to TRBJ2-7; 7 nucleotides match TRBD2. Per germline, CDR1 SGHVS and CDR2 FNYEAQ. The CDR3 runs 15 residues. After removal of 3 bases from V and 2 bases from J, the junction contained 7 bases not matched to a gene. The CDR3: CASSLFAGVAYEQYF. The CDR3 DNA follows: TGTGCCAGCAGCTTGTTCGCGGGAGTGGCCTACGAGCAGTACTTC.

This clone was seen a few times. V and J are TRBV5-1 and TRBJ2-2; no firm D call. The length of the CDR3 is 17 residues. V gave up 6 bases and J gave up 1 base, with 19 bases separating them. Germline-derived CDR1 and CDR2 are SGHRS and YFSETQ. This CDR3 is CASKSSERIVNTGELFF. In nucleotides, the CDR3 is TGCGCCAGCAAGAGTTCTGAGAGAATAGTGAACACCGGGGAGCTGTTTTTT.

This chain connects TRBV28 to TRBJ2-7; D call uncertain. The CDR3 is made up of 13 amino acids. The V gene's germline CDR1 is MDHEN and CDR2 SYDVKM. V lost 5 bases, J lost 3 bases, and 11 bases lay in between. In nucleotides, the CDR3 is TGTGCCAGCAGTAGCCCAGGAAACTACGAGCAGTACTTC. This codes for CASSSPGNYEQYF.

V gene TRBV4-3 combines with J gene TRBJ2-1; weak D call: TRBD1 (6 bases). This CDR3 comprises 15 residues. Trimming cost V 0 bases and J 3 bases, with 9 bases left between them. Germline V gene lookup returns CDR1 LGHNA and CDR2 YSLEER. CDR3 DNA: TGCGCCAGCAGCCAAGACAGGGGTTACTACAATGAGCAGTTCTTC. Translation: CASSQDRGYYNEQFF.

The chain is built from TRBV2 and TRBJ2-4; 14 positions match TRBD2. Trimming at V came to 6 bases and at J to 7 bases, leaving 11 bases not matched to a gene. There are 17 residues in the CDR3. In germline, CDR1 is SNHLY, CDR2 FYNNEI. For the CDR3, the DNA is TGTGCCAGCAGCGATAACGGGACTAGCGGGAGTACGAACATTCAGTACTTC. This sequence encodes CASSDNGTSGSTNIQYF.

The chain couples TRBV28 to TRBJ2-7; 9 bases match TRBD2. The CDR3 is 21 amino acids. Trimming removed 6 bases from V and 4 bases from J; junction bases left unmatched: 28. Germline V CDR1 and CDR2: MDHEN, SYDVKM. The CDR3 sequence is CASSLPPPTSGDGRASYEQYF. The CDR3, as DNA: TGTGCCAGCAGCTTACCTCCCCCGACTAGCGGAGACGGAAGGGCGTCGTACGAGCAGTACTTC. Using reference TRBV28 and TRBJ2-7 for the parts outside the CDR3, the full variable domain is DVKVTQSSRYLVKRTGEKVFLECVQDMDHENMFWYRQDPGLGLRLIYFSYDVKMKEKGDIPEGYSVSREKKERFSLILESASTNQTSMYLCASSLPPPTSGDGRASYEQYFGPGTRLTVT.

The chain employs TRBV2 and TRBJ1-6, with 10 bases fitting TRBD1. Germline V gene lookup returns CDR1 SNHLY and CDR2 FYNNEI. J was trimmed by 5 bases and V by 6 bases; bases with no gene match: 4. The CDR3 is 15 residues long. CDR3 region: CASRPGTGDNSPLHF. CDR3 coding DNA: TGTGCCAGCAGACCCGGGACAGGGGATAATTCACCCCTCCACTTT.

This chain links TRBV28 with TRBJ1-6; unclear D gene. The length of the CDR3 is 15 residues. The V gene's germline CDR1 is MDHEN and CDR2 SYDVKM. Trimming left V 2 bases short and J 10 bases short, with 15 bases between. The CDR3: CASSLHLEVWSPLHF. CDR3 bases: TGTGCCAGCAGTTTACATCTAGAGGTATGGTCACCCCTCCACTTT.

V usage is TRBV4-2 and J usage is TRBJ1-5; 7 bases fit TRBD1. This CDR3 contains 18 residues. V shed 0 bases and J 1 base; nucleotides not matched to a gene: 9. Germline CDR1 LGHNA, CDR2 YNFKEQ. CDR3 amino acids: CASSQEAAGGRSNQPQHF. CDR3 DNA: TGTGCCAGCAGCCAAGAGGCCGCAGGGGGGAGAAGCAATCAGCCCCAGCATTTT.

CDR3 nucleotides: TGTGCCAGCCTCCGACAGCTGAACACTGAAGCTTTCTTT. Translated, it gives CASLRQLNTEAFF. The chain has TRBV6-5 and TRBJ1-1, with D possibly being TRBD1 (5 bases). With 8 bases removed from V and 0 bases from J, the gap between germline ends came to 10 bases. This CDR3 spans 13 amino acids. The germline CDR1 and CDR2 sequences are MNHEY and SVGAGI.

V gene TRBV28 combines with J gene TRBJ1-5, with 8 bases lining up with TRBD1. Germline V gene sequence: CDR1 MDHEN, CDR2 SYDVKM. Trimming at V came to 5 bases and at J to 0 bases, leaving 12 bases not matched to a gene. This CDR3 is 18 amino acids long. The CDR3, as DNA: TGTGCCAGCAGTCCGGACAGGGTTCGCTTGGATAGCAATCAGCCCCAGCATTTT. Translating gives CASSPDRVRLDSNQPQHF.

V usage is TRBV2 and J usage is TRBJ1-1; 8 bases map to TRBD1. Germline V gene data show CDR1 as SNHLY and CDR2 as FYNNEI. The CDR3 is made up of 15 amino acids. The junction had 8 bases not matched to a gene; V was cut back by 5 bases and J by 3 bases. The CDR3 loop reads CASSLRDRKDTEAFF. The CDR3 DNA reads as TGTGCCAGCAGTCTCCGGGACAGGAAGGACACTGAAGCTTTCTTT.

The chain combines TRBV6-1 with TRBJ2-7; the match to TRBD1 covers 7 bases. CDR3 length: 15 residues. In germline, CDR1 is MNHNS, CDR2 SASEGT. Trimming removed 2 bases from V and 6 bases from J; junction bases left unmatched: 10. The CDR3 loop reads CASSESLTGWGEQYF. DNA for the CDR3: TGTGCCAGCAGTGAAAGTTTGACAGGGTGGGGCGAGCAGTACTTC.

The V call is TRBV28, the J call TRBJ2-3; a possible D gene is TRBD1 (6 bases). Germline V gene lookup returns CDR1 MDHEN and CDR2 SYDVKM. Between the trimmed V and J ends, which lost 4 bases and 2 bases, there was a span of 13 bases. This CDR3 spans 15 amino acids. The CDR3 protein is CASSCNRTVTDTQYF. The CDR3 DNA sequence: TGTGCCAGCAGTTGTAACAGGACAGTCACAGATACGCAGTATTTT.

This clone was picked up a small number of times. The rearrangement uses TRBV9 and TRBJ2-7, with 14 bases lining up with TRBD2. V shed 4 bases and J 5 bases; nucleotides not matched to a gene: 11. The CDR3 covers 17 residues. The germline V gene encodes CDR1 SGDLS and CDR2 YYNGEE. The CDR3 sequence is CASSPQGLAGVRNEQYF. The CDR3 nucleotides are TGTGCCAGCAGCCCTCAGGGACTAGCGGGAGTGAGGAACGAGCAGTACTTC.

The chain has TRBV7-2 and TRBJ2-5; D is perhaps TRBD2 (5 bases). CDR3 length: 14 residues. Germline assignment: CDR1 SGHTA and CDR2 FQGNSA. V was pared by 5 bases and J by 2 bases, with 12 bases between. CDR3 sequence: CASSQDYLQETQYF. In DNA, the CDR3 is TGTGCCAGCAGCCAAGACTATCTACAAGAGACCCAGTACTTC. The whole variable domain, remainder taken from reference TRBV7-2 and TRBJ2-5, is GAGVSQSPSNKVTEKGKDVELRCDPISGHTALYWYRQSLGQGLEFLIYFQGNSAPDKSGLPSDRFSAERTGGSVSTLTIQRTQQEDSAVYLCASSQDYLQETQYFGPGTRLLVL.

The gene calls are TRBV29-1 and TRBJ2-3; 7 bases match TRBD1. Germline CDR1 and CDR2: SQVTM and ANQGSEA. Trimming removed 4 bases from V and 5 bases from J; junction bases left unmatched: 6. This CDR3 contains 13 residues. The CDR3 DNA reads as TGCAGCGTTGCGTTCCGGGACAGAGATACGCAGTATTTT. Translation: CSVAFRDRDTQYF.

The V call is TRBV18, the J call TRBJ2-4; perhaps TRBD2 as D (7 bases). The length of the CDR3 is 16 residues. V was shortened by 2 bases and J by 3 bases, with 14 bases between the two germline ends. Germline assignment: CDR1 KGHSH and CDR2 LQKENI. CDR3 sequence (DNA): TGTGCCAGCTCACCAGGCGGGGGACACCTCAAAAACATTCAGTACTTC. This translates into CASSPGGGHLKNIQYF. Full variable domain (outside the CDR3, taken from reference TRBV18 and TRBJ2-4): NAGVMQNPRHLVRRRGQEARLRCSPMKGHSHVYWYRQLPEEGLKFMVYLQKENIIDESGMPKERFSAEFPKEGPSILRIQQVVRGDSAAYFCASSPGGGHLKNIQYFGAGTRLSVL.

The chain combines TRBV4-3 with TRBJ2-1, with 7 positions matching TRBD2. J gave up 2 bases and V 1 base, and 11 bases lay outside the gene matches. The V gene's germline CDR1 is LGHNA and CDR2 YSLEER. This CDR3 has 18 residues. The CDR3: CASSQGDAGDSPYNEQFF. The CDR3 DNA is TGCGCCAGCAGCCAAGGCGATGCGGGAGATTCTCCCTACAATGAGCAGTTCTTC.

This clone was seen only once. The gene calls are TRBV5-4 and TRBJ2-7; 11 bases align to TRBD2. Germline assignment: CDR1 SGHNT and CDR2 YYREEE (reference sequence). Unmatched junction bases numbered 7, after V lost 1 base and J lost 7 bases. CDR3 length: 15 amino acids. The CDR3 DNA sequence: TGTGCCAGCAGCTTGACTAGCGGGGGTTCCTGGGAGCAGTACTTC. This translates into CASSLTSGGSWEQYF.

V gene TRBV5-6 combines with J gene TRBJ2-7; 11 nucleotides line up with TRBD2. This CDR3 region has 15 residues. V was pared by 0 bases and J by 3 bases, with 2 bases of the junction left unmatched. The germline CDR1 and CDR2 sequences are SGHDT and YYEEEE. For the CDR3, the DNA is TGTGCCAGCAGCTTGGGCGGGACTAGCGGCTACGAGCAGTACTTC. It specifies CASSLGGTSGYEQYF.

CDR3 sequence: CAISEQVPENTEAFF. In nucleotides, the CDR3 is TGTGCCATCAGTGAACAGGTACCGGAGAACACTGAAGCTTTCTTT. The genes are TRBV10-3 and TRBJ1-1; D might be TRBD1 (5 bases). V was trimmed by 3 bases and J by 1 base, leaving 12 bases between them. This CDR3 is built from 15 residues. CDR1 is ENHRY and CDR2 is SYGVKD in the germline V gene.

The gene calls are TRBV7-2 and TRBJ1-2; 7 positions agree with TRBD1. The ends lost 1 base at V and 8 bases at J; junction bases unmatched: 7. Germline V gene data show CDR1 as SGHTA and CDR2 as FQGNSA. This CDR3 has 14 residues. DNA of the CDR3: TGTGCCAGCAGCTTAGTCGGGCAGGGGGACGGCTACACCTTC. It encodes CASSLVGQGDGYTF.

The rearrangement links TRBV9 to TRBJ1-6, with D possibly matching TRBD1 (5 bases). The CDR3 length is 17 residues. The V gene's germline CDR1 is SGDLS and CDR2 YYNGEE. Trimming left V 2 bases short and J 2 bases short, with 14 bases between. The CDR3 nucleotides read TGTGCCAGCAGCGTCCTCAGGGCCCCCACCTATAATTCACCCCTCCACTTT. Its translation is CASSVLRAPTYNSPLHF.